Below, 6 T cell receptor beta chains from the same sample are listed, as sequenced in a study of cytomegalovirus exposure and HLA in healthy donors. PCR involved 60 Vbeta and 13 Jbeta primers. Assay: immunoSEQ multiplex PCR; the TCRdb copy retains only in-frame clones and omits some. Here the sample spans around 140,000 clones, around 73% being singletons. The sample comprised PBMCs. The receptor source for this set is a female donor in good health and CMV-seronegative.

Judged by abundance, this clone is medium-sized (0.01 to 0.1%). At one end, the junction sequence differs from germline, possibly due to a read error. This chain joins TRBV7-7 and TRBJ2-2; 8 nucleotides agree with TRBD1. The germline gives CDR1 SSHAT, CDR2 FNYEAQ (reference sequence). The CDR3 sequence is 17 residues long. CDR3: CASSLYTTGAYTGELFF. For the CDR3, the DNA is TGTGCTAGCAGCTTATATACGACAGGGGCCTACACCGGGGAGCTGTTTTTT.

Only one count was recorded for this clone. The chain couples TRBV29-1 to TRBJ1-4, with 7 bases fitting TRBD1. The CDR3 extends over 13 amino acids. CDR1 and CDR2 from the germline V gene are SQVTM and ANQGSEA. With V trimmed by 4 bases and J by 8 bases, 7 bases remained unmatched. CDR3 loop: CSVAGRGQEKLFF. The DNA of the CDR3 is TGCAGCGTTGCGGGCAGGGGACAGGAAAAACTGTTTTTT. The full variable domain, with the rest looked up from reference TRBV29-1 and TRBJ1-4, is SAVISQKPSRDICQRGTSLTIQCQVDSQVTMMFWYRQQPGQSLTLIATANQGSEATYESGFVIDKFPISRPNLTFSTLTVSNMSPEDSSIYLCSVAGRGQEKLFFGSGTQLSVL.

The V and J genes are TRBV10-1 and TRBJ2-2; 10 bases are a match to TRBD2. Trimming at V came to 6 bases and at J to 3 bases, leaving 1 base not matched to a gene. Germline loops: CDR1 WNHNN, CDR2 SYGVQD (reference sequence). The CDR3 loop spans 14 amino acids. CDR3 protein: CASRSGRDTGELFF. The CDR3 DNA is TGCGCCAGCAGGAGCGGGAGGGACACCGGGGAGCTGTTTTTT.

The chain links TRBV7-9 to TRBJ1-2; tentatively, D is TRBD1 (5 bases). Germline V CDR1 and CDR2: SEHNR, FQNEAQ (reference sequence). Trimming took off 0 bases at V and 2 bases at J, with 16 bases between the two ends. The CDR3 is made up of 17 amino acids. CDR3 nucleotide sequence: TGTGCCAGCAGCTTAGCGGGGCAGTATTTAGGAAACTATGGCTACACCTTC. Translation gives CASSLAGQYLGNYGYTF.

The chain carries TRBV4-1 and TRBJ2-7, with TRBD2 matching 11 bases. This CDR3 has 15 residues. The germline CDR1 and CDR2 sequences are MGHRA and YSYEKL. The J segment lost 1 base and the V segment lost 2 bases, leaving 1 base of the junction unmatched. The CDR3 DNA reads TGCGCCAGCAGCCAAACTAGCGGGAGTTCCTACGAGCAGTACTTC. Amino acids: CASSQTSGSSYEQYF.

The chain links TRBV19 to TRBJ2-4, with a tentative D call TRBD1 (6 bases). Germline V gives CDR1 LNHDA, CDR2 SQIVND (reference sequence). V was cut by 8 bases and J by 0 bases, with 11 bases left in between. This CDR3 is 14 amino acids long. The CDR3 spells CASAQGLAKNIQYF. The CDR3 nucleotides read TGTGCCAGTGCACAGGGCCTAGCCAAAAACATTCAGTACTTC.